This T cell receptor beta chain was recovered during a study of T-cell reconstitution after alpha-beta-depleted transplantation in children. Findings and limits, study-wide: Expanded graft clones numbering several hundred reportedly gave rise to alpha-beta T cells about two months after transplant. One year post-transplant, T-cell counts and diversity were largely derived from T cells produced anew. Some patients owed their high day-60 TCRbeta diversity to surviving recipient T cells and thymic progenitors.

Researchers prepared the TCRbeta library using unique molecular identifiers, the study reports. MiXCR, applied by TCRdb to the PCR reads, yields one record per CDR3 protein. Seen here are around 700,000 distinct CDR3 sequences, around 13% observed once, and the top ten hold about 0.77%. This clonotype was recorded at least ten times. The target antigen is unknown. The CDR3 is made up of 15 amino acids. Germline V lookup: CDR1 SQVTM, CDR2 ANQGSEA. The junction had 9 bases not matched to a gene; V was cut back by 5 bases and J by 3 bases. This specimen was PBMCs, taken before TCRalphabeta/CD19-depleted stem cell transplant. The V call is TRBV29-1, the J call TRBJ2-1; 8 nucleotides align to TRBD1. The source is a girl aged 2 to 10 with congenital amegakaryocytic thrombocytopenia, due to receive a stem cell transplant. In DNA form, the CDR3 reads TGCAGCGTTATCTACCAGGGGGCCTACTACAATGAGCAGTTCTTC. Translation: CSVIYQGAYYNEQFF.